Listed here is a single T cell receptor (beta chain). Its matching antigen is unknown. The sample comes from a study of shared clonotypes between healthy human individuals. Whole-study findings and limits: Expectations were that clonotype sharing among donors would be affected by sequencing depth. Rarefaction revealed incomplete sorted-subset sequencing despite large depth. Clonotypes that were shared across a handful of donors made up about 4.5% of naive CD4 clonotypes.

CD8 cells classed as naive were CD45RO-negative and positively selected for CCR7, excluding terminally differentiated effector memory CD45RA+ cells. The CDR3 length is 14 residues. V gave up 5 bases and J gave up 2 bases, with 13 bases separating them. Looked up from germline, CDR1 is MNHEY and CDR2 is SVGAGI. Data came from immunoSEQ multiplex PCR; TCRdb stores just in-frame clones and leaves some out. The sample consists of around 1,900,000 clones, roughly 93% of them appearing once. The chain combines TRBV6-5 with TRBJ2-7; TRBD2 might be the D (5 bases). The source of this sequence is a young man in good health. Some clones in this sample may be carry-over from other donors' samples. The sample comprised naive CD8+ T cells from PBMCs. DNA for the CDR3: TGTGCCAGCAGTGGAGCGGCCACCACCTACGAGCAGTACTTC. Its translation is CASSGAATTYEQYF.